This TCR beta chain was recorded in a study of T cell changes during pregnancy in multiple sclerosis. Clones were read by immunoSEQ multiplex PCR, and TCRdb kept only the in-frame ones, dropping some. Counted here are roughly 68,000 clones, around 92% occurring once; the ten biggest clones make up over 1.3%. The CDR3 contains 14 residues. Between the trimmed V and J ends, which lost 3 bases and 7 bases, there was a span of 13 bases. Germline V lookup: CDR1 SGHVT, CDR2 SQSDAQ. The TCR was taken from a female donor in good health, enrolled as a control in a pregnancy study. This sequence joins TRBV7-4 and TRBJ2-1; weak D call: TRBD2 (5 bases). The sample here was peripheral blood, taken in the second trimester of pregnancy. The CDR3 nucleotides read TGTGCCAGCAGCTTCTGTCGCGGGCAGAATGAGCAGTTCTTC. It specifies CASSFCRGQNEQFF.